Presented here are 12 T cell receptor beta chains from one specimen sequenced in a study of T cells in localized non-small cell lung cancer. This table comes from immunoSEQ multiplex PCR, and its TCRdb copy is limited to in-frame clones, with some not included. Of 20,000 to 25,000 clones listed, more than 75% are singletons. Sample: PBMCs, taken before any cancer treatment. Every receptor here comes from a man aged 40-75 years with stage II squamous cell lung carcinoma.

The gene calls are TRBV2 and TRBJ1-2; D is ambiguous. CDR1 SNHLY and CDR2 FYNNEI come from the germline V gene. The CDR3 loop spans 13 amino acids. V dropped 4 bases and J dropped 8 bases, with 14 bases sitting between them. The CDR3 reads CASSVGQLMGYTF. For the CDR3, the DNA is TGTGCCAGCAGTGTCGGTCAACTAATGGGCTACACCTTC. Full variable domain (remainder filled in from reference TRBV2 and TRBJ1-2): EPEVTQTPSHQVTQMGQEVILRCVPISNHLYFYWYRQILGQKVEFLVSFYNNEISEKSEIFDDQFSVERPDGSNFTLKIRSTKLEDSAMYFCASSVGQLMGYTFGSGTRLTVV.

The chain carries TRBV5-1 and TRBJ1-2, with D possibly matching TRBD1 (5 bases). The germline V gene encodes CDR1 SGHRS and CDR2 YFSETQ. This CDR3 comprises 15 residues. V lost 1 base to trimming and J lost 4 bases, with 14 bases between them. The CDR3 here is CASSLRGPEPYGYTF. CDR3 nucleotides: TGCGCCAGCAGCTTGAGGGGTCCTGAACCCTATGGCTACACCTTC.

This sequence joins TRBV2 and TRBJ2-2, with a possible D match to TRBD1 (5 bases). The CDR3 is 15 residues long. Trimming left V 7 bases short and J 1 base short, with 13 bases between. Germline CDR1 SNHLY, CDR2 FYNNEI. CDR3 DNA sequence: TGTGCCAGCAAACAGGAGAGTTTGAACACCGGGGAGCTGTTTTTT. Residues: CASKQESLNTGELFF.

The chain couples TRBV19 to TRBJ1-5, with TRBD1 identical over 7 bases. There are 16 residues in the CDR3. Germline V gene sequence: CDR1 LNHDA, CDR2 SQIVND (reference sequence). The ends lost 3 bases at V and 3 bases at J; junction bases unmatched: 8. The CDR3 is CASSMGTGVLNQPQHF. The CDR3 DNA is TGTGCCAGTAGTATGGGTACAGGGGTCCTCAATCAGCCCCAGCATTTT.

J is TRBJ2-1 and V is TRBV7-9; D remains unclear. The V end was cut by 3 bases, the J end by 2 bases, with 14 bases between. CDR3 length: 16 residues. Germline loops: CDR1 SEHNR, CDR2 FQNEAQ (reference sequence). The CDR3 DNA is TGTGCCAGCAGCTTCAAGGAGTCGCCCCCCTACAATGAGCAGTTCTTC. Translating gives CASSFKESPPYNEQFF.

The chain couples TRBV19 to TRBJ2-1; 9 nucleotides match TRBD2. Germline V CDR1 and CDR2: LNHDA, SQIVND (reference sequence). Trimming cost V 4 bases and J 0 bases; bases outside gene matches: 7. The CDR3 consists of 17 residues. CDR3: CASSTPGLASSYNEQFF. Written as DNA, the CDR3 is TGTGCCAGTAGTACACCCGGACTAGCGAGCTCCTACAATGAGCAGTTCTTC.

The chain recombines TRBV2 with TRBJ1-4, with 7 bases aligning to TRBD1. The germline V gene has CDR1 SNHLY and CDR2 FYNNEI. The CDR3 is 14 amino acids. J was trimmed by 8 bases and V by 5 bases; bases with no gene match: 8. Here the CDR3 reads CASSLQGVGEKLFF. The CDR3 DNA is TGTGCCAGCAGTCTCCAGGGGGTGGGAGAAAAACTGTTTTTT.

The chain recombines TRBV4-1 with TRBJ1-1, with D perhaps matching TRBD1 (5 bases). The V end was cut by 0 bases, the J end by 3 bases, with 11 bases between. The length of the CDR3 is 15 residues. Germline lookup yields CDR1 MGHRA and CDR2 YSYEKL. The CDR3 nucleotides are TGCGCCAGCAGCCAAGACGAGGGGCCGGACACTGAAGCTTTCTTT. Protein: CASSQDEGPDTEAFF.

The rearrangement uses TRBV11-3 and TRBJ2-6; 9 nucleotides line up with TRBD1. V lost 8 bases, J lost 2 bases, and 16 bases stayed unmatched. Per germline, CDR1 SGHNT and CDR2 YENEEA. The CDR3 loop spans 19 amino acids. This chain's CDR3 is CASGAFWDRDATGANVLTF. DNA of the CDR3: TGTGCCAGCGGCGCCTTCTGGGACAGGGACGCCACTGGGGCCAACGTCCTGACTTTC.

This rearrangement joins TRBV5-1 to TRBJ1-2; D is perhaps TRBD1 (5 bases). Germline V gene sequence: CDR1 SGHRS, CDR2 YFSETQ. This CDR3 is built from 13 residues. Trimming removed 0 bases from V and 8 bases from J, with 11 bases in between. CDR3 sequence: CASSLGPGSGYTF. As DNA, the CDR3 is TGCGCCAGCAGCTTGGGCCCAGGGAGCGGCTACACCTTC.

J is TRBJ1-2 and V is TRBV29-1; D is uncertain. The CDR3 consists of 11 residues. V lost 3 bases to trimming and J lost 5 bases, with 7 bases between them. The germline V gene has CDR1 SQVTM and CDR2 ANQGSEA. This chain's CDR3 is CSVDGTYGYTF. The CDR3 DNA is TGCAGCGTTGATGGTACTTATGGCTACACCTTC.

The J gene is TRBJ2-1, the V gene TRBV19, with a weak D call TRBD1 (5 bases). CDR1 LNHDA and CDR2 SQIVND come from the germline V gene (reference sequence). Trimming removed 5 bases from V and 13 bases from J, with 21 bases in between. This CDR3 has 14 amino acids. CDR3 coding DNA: TGTGCCAGTAGTTATGGTCGCGGATGGGGCAATCAGTTCTTC. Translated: CASSYGRGWGNQFF.